This is a list of T cell receptor beta chains from one sample in a study of monozygotic twins with cystic fibrosis. Here immunoSEQ multiplex PCR was the method, and the copy in TCRdb shows in-frame clones only, minus some. In the table there are roughly 14,000 clones, 85% to 95% of which are singletons. Material for sequencing was blood. The receptors derive from a girl under 10 years old with cystic fibrosis. Each CDR3 is given with its conserved first and last residue. D genes are given only for firm matches. Rows give clone size only sometimes, using once, few, many, or a class for an expanded clone.

clone_size,j_call,d_call,v_call,cdr3_aa,cdr3_nt
.,TRBJ1-5,.,TRBV27,CASSLQRGIGDQPQHF,TGTGCCAGCAGTTTACAACGGGGAATAGGGGATCAGCCCCAGCATTTT
.,TRBJ2-7,TRBD2,TRBV28,CASSTLAGGTYEQYF,TGTGCCAGCAGTACACTAGCGGGAGGAACCTACGAGCAGTACTTC
.,TRBJ2-7,TRBD1,TRBV2,CAFRQGAYEQYF,TGTGCCTTTCGACAGGGGGCCTACGAGCAGTACTTC
.,TRBJ2-1,.,TRBV6-5,CASSNQNEQFF,TGTGCCAGCAGTAACCAAAATGAGCAGTTCTTC
.,TRBJ2-3,.,TRBV6-5,CASRGGFDTDTQYF,TGTGCCAGCAGAGGCGGTTTCGACACAGATACGCAGTATTTT
.,TRBJ1-1,.,TRBV7-9,CASSLGFRTEMNTEAFF,TGTGCCAGCAGCTTAGGATTTCGGACCGAGATGAACACTGAAGCTTTCTTT
.,TRBJ2-2,.,TRBV19,CASTHTGELFF,TGTGCCAGTACCCACACCGGGGAGCTGTTTTTT
.,TRBJ1-2,.,TRBV29-1,CSATLGSSLGAAGYTF,TGCAGCGCCACTCTAGGATCTAGCTTAGGGGCGGCTGGCTACACCTTC
.,TRBJ2-1,.,TRBV27,CASSWDTGNEQFF,TGTGCCAGCAGTTGGGACACCGGCAATGAGCAGTTCTTC
.,TRBJ1-2,.,TRBV25-1,CASSEMGLYGYTF,TGTGCCAGCAGTGAGATGGGACTATATGGCTACACCTTC
.,TRBJ2-2,.,TRBV9,CASSPSPLGNTGELFF,TGTGCCAGCAGCCCATCACCCTTAGGTAACACCGGGGAGCTGTTTTTT
.,TRBJ2-3,TRBD2,TRBV9,CASSETGTSVPGTQYF,TGTGCCAGCAGCGAGACCGGGACTAGCGTACCGGGGACGCAGTATTTT
.,TRBJ2-7,.,TRBV25-1,CASSGGYEQYF,TGTGCCAGCAGTGGGGGATACGAGCAGTACTTC
.,TRBJ2-7,TRBD2,TRBV5-1,CASSLGAGNYEQYF,TGCGCCAGCAGCTTGGGAGCGGGAAACTACGAGCAGTACTTC
.,TRBJ2-5,TRBD2,TRBV29-1,CSVEGGRGETQYF,TGCAGCGTTGAAGGTGGGAGGGGAGAGACCCAGTACTTC
.,TRBJ2-1,.,TRBV14,CASSQDFGDEQFF,TGTGCCAGCAGCCAAGATTTTGGGGATGAGCAGTTCTTC
.,TRBJ2-1,TRBD2,TRBV11-2,CASSNSGTSLDEQFF,TGTGCCAGCAGCAATTCCGGGACTAGCCTCGATGAGCAGTTCTTC
.,TRBJ1-3,.,TRBV9,CASSVQDGAGNTIYF,TGTGCCAGCAGCGTACAGGACGGAGCTGGAAACACCATATATTTT
few,TRBJ2-2,TRBD1,TRBV19,CASSIGDRSGELFF,TGTGCCAGTAGTATAGGGGACAGGTCCGGGGAGCTGTTTTTT
.,TRBJ1-3,TRBD1,TRBV5-1,CASSPTGVGNTIYF,TGCGCCAGCAGCCCTACAGGGGTTGGAAACACCATATATTTT
.,TRBJ2-3,.,TRBV5-6,CASSFPDRPMGDTQYF,TGTGCCAGCAGCTTTCCTGACAGGCCGATGGGAGATACGCAGTATTTT
.,TRBJ2-3,TRBD2,TRBV9,CASSVVGGGVVTDTQYF,TGTGCCAGCAGCGTAGTCGGCGGGGGGGTAGTGACAGATACGCAGTATTTT
.,TRBJ2-3,.,TRBV6-6,CASSYSDTQYF,TGTGCCAGCAGTTACTCGGATACGCAGTATTTT
once,TRBJ2-2,.,TRBV5-1,CASSLGGIGELFF,TGCGCCAGCAGCTTGGGGGGTATCGGGGAGCTGTTTTTT
once,TRBJ2-1,TRBD2,TRBV2,CASSEAAGVSYNEQFF,TGTGCCAGCAGTGAAGCGGCGGGGGTCTCCTACAATGAGCAGTTCTTC
few,TRBJ1-2,.,TRBV28,CASSPGLHYGYTF,TGTGCCAGCAGTCCGGGACTCCACTATGGCTACACCTTC
.,TRBJ2-1,.,TRBV9,CASSIYRDEQFF,TGTGCCAGCAGCATTTACCGGGATGAGCAGTTCTTC
.,TRBJ1-5,.,TRBV6-5,CASSYSGYQPQHF,TGTGCCAGCAGTTACTCGGGATATCAGCCCCAGCATTTT
.,TRBJ2-3,.,TRBV2,CASSEVRGSTDTQYF,TGTGCCAGCAGTGAAGTTCGAGGTAGCACAGATACGCAGTATTTT
.,TRBJ2-1,TRBD2,TRBV7-9,CASSLGAGAAYNEQFF,TGTGCCAGCAGCTTAGGAGCGGGGGCCGCGTACAATGAGCAGTTCTTC
.,TRBJ2-1,TRBD1,TRBV28,CASSPISGGRDNEQFF,TGTGCCAGCAGTCCGATATCAGGGGGTCGTGACAATGAGCAGTTCTTC
.,TRBJ2-6,.,TRBV19,CASSAGQSSGANVLTF,TGTGCCAGTAGTGCGGGTCAGAGCTCTGGGGCCAACGTCCTGACTTTC
.,TRBJ1-1,TRBD1,TRBV7-9,CASSLTGSRTGWRTEAFF,TGTGCCAGCAGCTTAACGGGAAGCAGGACAGGGTGGAGAACTGAAGCTTTCTTT
.,TRBJ2-3,.,TRBV2,CASSAAREFTDTQYF,TGTGCCAGCAGTGCGGCCAGGGAGTTCACAGATACGCAGTATTTT
.,TRBJ2-6,.,TRBV5-4,CASSLDSTGANVLTF,TGTGCCAGCAGCTTGGACAGTACTGGGGCCAACGTCCTGACTTTC
.,TRBJ2-2,.,TRBV5-4,CASSLDRTTLSGELFF,TGTGCCAGCAGCCTAGATCGGACTACCCTTAGCGGGGAGCTGTTTTTT
.,TRBJ1-2,.,TRBV6-5,CASSYSEDIGYTF,TGTGCCAGCAGTTACTCGGAGGACATAGGCTACACCTTC
.,TRBJ1-4,.,TRBV6-1,CASSEELRNPVNEKLFF,TGTGCCAGCAGTGAAGAGTTGAGGAACCCAGTTAATGAAAAACTGTTTTTT
once,TRBJ1-1,.,TRBV7-2,CASSLAHSVQAGDSTAFF,TGTGCCAGCAGCTTAGCCCACAGTGTCCAGGCAGGGGATTCTACAGCTTTCTTT
.,TRBJ1-5,.,TRBV4-1,CASSQGPGVGAQHF,TGCGCCAGCAGCCAGGGACCGGGAGTGGGGGCCCAGCATTTT
.,TRBJ2-5,TRBD2,TRBV15,CATSKGLAGGETQYF,TGTGCCACCAGCAAGGGACTAGCGGGAGGTGAGACCCAGTACTTC
.,TRBJ1-3,.,TRBV7-2,CASGTGSGNTIYF,TGTGCCAGCGGCACAGGCTCTGGAAACACCATATATTTT
.,TRBJ2-7,.,TRBV9,CASSVYEQYF,TGTGCCAGCAGCGTCTACGAGCAGTACTTC
.,TRBJ2-7,TRBD1,TRBV29-1,CSVGQGVNEQYF,TGCAGCGTTGGACAGGGTGTAAACGAGCAGTACTTC
.,TRBJ1-2,.,TRBV5-1,CASSLVTGSYGYTF,TGCGCCAGCAGCTTAGTTACTGGTAGCTATGGCTACACCTTC
.,TRBJ2-1,.,TRBV5-1,CASRPRSSSYNEQFF,TGCGCCAGCAGGCCGCGGAGTAGCTCCTACAATGAGCAGTTCTTC
.,TRBJ2-5,TRBD1,TRBV10-2,CASMTGFQETQYF,TGCGCCAGCATGACAGGGTTCCAAGAGACCCAGTACTTC
.,TRBJ2-7,TRBD2,TRBV19,CASSITPSGRYEQYF,TGTGCCAGTAGTATTACGCCTAGCGGTCGTTACGAGCAGTACTTC